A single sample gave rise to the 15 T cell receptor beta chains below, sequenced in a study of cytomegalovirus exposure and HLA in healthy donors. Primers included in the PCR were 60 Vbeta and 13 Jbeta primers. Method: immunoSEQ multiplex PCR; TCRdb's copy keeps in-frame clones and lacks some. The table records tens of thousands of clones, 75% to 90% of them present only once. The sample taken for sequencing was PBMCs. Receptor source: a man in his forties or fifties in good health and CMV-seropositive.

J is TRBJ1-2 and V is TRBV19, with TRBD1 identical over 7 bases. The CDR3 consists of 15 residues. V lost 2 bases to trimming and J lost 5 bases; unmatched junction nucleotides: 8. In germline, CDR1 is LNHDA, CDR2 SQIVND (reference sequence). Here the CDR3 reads CASSILPGGSYGYTF. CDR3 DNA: TGTGCCAGTAGTATACTACCAGGGGGTTCTTATGGCTACACCTTC.

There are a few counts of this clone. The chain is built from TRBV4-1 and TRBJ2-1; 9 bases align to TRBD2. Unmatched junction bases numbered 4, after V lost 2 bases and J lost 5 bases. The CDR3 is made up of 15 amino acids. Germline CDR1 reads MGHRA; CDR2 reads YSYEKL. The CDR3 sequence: CASSQPGLANNEQFF. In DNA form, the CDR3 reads TGCGCCAGCAGCCAACCAGGACTAGCGAACAATGAGCAGTTCTTC.

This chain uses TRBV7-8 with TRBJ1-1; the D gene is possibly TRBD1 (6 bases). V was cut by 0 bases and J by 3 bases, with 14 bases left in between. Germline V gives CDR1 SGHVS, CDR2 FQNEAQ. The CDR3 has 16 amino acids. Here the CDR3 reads CASSLAWTATDTEAFF. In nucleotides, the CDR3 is TGTGCCAGCAGCTTAGCGTGGACAGCCACGGACACTGAAGCTTTCTTT.

The DNA for the CDR3 is TGTGCCTGGCGCCAGGGGGCTACTGGAAACACCATATATTTT. Its protein is CAWRQGATGNTIYF. The chain recombines TRBV30 with TRBJ1-3; 8 bases are a match to TRBD1. The J segment lost 2 bases and the V segment lost 5 bases, leaving 5 bases of the junction unmatched. CDR3 length equals 14 residues. The germline gives CDR1 GTSNPN, CDR2 SVGIG (reference sequence).

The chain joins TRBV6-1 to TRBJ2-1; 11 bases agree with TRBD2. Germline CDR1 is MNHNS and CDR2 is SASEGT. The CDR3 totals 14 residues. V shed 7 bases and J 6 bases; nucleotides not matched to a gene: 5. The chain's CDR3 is CASNGLAGLNEQFF. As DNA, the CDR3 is TGTGCCAGCAATGGACTAGCGGGCCTCAATGAGCAGTTCTTC.

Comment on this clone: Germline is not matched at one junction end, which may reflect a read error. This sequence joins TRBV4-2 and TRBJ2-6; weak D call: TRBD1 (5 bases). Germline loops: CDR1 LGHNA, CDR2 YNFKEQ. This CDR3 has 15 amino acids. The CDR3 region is CASSQEGDGANGLTF. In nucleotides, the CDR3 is TGTGCCAGCAGCCAAGAAGGGGATGGGGCCAACGGCCTGACTTTC.

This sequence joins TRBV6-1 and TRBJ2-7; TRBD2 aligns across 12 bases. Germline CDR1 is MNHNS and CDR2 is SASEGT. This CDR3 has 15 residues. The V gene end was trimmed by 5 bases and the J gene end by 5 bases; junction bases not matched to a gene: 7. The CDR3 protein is CASSTGTSGSHEQYF. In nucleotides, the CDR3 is TGTGCCAGCAGTACCGGGACTAGCGGGTCCCACGAGCAGTACTTC.

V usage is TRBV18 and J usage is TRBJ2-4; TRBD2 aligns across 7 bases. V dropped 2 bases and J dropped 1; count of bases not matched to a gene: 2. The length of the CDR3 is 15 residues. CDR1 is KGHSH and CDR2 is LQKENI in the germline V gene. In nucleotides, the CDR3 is TGTGCCAGCTCACCAGGGGAGGGGGCCAAAAACATTCAGTACTTC. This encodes CASSPGEGAKNIQYF.

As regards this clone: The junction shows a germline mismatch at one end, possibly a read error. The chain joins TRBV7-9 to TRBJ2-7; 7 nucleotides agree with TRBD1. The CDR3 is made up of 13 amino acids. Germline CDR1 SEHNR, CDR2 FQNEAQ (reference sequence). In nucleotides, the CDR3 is TGTTCCAGCAGCCGGGACAGCTCCTACGAGCAGTACTTC. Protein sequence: CSSSRDSSYEQYF.

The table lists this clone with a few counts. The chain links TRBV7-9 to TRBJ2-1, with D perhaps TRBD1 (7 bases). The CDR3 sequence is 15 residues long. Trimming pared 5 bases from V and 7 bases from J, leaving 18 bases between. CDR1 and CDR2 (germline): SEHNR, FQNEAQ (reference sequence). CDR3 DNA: TGTGCCAGCAGCCTCCGGAGGGGGCTGGGTAATGAGCAGTTCTTC. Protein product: CASSLRRGLGNEQFF.

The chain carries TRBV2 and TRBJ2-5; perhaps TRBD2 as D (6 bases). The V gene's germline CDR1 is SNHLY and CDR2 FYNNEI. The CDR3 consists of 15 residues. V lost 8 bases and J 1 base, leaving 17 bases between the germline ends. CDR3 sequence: CASAFEVAAQETQYF. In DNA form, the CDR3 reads TGTGCCAGCGCTTTTGAAGTAGCGGCCCAAGAGACCCAGTACTTC.

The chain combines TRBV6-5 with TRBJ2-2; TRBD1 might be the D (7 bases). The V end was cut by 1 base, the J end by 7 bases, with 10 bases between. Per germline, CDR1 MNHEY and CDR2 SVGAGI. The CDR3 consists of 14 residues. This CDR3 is CASSYFRGVGELFF. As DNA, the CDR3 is TGTGCCAGCAGTTACTTCAGGGGGGTCGGGGAGCTGTTTTTT.

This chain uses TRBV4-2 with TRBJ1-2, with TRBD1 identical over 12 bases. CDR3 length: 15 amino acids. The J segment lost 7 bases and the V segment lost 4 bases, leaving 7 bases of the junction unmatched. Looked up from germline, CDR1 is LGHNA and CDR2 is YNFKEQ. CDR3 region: CASSPGQGARRGYTF. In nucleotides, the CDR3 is TGTGCCAGCAGCCCGGGACAGGGGGCGCGTCGTGGCTACACCTTC.

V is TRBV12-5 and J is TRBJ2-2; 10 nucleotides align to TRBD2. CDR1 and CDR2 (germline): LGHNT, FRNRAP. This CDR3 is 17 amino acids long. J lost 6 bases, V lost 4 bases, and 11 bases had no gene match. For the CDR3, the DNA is TGTGCTAGTGGTTCCCCCGGCGTAGCGGGAGGCGCCGGGGAGCTGTTTTTT. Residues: CASGSPGVAGGAGELFF.

CDR3 protein: CASSERRSEYF. The CDR3 DNA reads as TGTGCCAGCAGTGAACGGCGGAGTGAGTACTTC. The chain couples TRBV2 to TRBJ2-7; D remains ambiguous. V lost 2 bases to trimming and J lost 11 bases, with 10 bases between them. The CDR3 contains 11 residues. Looked up from germline, CDR1 is SNHLY and CDR2 is FYNNEI.